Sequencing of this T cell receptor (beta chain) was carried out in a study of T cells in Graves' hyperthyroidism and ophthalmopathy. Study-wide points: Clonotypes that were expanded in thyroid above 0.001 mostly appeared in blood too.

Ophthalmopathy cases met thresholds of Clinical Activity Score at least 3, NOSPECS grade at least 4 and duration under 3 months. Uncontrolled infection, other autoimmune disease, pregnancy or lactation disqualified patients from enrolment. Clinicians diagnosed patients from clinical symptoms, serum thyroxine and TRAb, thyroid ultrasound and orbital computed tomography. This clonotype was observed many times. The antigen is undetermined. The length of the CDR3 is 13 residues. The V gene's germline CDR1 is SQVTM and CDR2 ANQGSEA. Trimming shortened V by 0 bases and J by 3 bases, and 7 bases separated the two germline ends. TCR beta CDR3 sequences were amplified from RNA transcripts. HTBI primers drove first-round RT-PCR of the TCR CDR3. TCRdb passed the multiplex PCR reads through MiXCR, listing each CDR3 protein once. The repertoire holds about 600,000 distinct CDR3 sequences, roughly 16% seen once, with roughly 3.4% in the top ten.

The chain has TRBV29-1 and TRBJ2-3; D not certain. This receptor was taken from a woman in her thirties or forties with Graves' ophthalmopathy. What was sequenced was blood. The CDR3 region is CSVEDPVTDTQYF. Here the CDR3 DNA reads TGCAGCGTTGAAGATCCGGTAACAGATACGCAGTATTTT.